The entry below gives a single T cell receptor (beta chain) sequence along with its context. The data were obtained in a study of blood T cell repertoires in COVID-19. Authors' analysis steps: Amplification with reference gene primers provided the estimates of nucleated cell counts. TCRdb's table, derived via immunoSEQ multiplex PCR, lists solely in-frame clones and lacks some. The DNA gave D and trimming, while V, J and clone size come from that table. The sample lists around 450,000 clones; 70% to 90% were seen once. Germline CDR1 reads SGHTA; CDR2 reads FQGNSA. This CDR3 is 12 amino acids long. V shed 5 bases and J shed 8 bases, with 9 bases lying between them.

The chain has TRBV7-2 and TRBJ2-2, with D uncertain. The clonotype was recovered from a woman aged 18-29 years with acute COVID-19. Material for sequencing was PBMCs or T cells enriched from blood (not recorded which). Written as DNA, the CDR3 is TGTGCCAGCAGCCGTCAACAGGGGGAGCTGTTTTTT. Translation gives CASSRQQGELFF.